This entry features one T cell receptor beta chain sequence. Healthy Caucasians alone served as donors. The data originate from a study of identical twins. The V and J ends lost 6 bases and 4 bases respectively, with 16 bases between them. Looked up from germline, CDR1 is DFQATT and CDR2 is SNEGSKA (reference sequence). The CDR3 length is 14 residues. In TCRdb, the 5' RACE reads were re-called with MiXCR into one record per CDR3 protein. The table includes a few hundred thousand distinct CDR3 sequences, 10% detected once. The genes are TRBV20-1 and TRBJ1-5; D might be TRBD1 (6 bases). Sequencing used memory T cells sorted from blood. The source of this sequence is a man aged 45-60 years in good health. Here the CDR3 DNA reads TGCAGTGCCGTGGACCCCAGGGGAAATCAGCCCCAGCATTTT. Protein product: CSAVDPRGNQPQHF.